The sequence of this TCR beta chain was determined in a study of early T cells in non-severe SARS-CoV-2 infection. Study information: From unsorted whole blood, bulk RNA was sequenced, and the chains remained unpaired.

This clonotype was counted many times. Researchers attached unique molecular identifiers to individual cDNA molecules. TCRdb reprocessed the 5' RACE reads with MiXCR, giving one entry per CDR3 protein. This table has fewer than 25,000 distinct CDR3 sequences, 3% to 4% appearing once. The ends lost 3 bases at V and 7 bases at J; junction bases unmatched: 11. Germline CDR1 is SEHNR and CDR2 is FQNEAQ (reference sequence). CDR3 length equals 16 residues. The TCR originated in an adult who was a healthcare worker with PCR-confirmed SARS-CoV-2 infection or an uninfected control (not recorded which). Sequenced material: whole blood. The chain recombines TRBV7-9 with TRBJ1-4, with 7 bases aligning to TRBD1. In DNA, the CDR3 is TGTGCCAGCAGCTTCCCCGTGGAGGGGGCAGGTGAAAAACTGTTTTTT. The encoded protein is CASSFPVEGAGEKLFF.